The T cell receptor (beta chain) under discussion was sequenced for a study of blood T cell repertoires in COVID-19. For the study at large: From the United States, Italy and Spain came samples of acute and convalescent COVID-19. T cells, B-cell-depleted T cells, or PBMCs provided the cDNA or gDNA that served as material.

In the study's own analysis: Cell counts per sample came from amplifying reference gene primers. Profiling relied on immunoSEQ multiplex PCR, and the TCRdb table lists in-frame clones only, not all of them. D and trimming come from the DNA, and the V and J calls and clone size come from that table. This table holds about 160,000 clones, approximately 92% found once. CDR1 and CDR2 from the germline V gene are SGHRS and YFSETQ. The CDR3 runs to 13 residues. Trimming at V came to 2 bases and at J to 5 bases, leaving 1 base not matched to a gene. The rearrangement joins TRBV5-1 to TRBJ1-2, with TRBD1 matching 9 bases. The sequencing input was peripheral blood. This TCR derives from a man aged 25 to 40 with COVID-19, enrolled during active disease. Here the CDR3 DNA reads TGCGCCAGCAGCTTTGACAGGGGGTATGGCTACACCTTC. This sequence encodes CASSFDRGYGYTF. Full variable domain (missing parts from reference TRBV5-1 and TRBJ1-2): KAGVTQTPRYLIKTRGQQVTLSCSPISGHRSVSWYQQTPGQGLQFLFEYFSETQRNKGNFPGRFSGRQFSNSRSEMNVSTLELGDSALYLCASSFDRGYGYTFGSGTRLTVV.